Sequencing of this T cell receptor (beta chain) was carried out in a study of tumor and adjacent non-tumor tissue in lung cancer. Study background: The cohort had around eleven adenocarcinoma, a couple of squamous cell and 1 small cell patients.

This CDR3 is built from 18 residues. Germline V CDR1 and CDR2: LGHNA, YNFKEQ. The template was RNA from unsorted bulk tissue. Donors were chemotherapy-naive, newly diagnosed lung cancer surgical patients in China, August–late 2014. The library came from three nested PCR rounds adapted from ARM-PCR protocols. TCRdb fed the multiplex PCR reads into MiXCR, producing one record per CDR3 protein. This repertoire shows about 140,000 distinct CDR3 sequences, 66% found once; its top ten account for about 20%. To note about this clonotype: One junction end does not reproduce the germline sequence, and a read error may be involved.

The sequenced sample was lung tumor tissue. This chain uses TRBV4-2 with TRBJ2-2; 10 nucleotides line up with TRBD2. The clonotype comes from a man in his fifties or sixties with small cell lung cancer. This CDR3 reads CASSQDPLAGLLTGEPFF. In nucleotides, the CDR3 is TGTGCCAGCAGCCAAGATCCACTAGCGGGACTTTTAACCGGGGAGCCGTTTTTT.